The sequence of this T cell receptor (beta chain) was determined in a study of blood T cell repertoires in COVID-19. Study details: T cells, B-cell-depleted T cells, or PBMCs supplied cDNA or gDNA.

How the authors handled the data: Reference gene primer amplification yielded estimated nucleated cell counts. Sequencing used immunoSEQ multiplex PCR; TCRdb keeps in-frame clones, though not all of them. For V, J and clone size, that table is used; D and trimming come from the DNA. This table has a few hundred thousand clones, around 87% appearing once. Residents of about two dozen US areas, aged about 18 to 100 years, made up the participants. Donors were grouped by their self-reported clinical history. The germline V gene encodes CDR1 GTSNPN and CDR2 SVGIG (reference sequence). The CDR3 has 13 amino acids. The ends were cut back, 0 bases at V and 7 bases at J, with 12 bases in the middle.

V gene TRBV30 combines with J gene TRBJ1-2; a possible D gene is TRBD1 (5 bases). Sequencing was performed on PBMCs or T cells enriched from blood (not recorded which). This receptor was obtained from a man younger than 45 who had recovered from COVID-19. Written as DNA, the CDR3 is TGTGCCTGGAGTGTAGGAGGGACCGGTGGCTACACCTTC. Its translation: CAWSVGGTGGYTF.